One sample yielded the 16 T cell receptor beta chains listed below, sequenced in a study of cytomegalovirus exposure and HLA in healthy donors. Primers for the PCR totalled 60 Vbeta and 13 Jbeta. The repertoire was sequenced with immunoSEQ multiplex PCR; TCRdb's copy has only in-frame clones and lacks some. The sample lists around 93,000 clones, nearly 80% occurring once. The sample comprised PBMCs. The receptors originated from a woman aged 40 to 50 in good health and CMV-seronegative.

The chain combines TRBV15 with TRBJ1-2, with D unresolved. CDR3 length equals 12 residues. Germline V lookup: CDR1 LNHNV, CDR2 YYDKDF (reference sequence). The germline V and J ends were trimmed by 0 bases and 8 bases, with 7 bases remaining between them. The CDR3 reads CATSRDTGGYTF. The CDR3 DNA follows: TGTGCCACCAGCAGAGATACGGGGGGCTACACCTTC.

V usage is TRBV7-9 and J usage is TRBJ2-7, with TRBD1 matching over 10 bases. Losses at the gene ends were 4 bases for V and 2 bases for J; bases not matched to a gene: 5. The CDR3 runs to 15 residues. Per the germline V gene, CDR1 is SEHNR and CDR2 is FQNEAQ (reference sequence). DNA of the CDR3: TGTGCCAGCAGCTACCCCGGACAGGGGGCCTACGAGCAGTACTTC. Its protein product is CASSYPGQGAYEQYF.

The chain carries TRBV27 and TRBJ2-7; weak D call: TRBD2 (6 bases). Germline-derived CDR1 and CDR2 are MNHEY and SMNVEV (reference sequence). The V end was cut by 0 bases, the J end by 4 bases, with 7 bases between. There are 13 residues in the CDR3. The CDR3 sequence: CASSLSAGYEQYF. The DNA of the CDR3 is TGTGCCAGCAGTTTATCAGCGGGTTACGAGCAGTACTTC.

This chain connects TRBV9 to TRBJ1-5, with TRBD1 matching 8 bases. Unmatched junction bases numbered 6, after V lost 4 bases and J lost 6 bases. Germline CDR1 and CDR2: SGDLS and YYNGEE. The CDR3 runs 14 residues. The CDR3 is CASSRQGFGQPQHF. In nucleotides, the CDR3 is TGTGCCAGCAGCAGACAGGGGTTTGGTCAGCCCCAGCATTTT.

The chain recombines TRBV5-1 with TRBJ2-7; D is perhaps TRBD2 (6 bases). From germline, CDR1 is SGHRS and CDR2 YFSETQ. Trimming removed 4 bases from V and 7 bases from J, with 15 bases in between. This CDR3 comprises 13 residues. CDR3 amino acids: CASSQRPGREQYF. CDR3 sequence (DNA): TGCGCCAGCAGCCAGCGGCCGGGGAGGGAGCAGTACTTC.

This chain connects TRBV4-2 to TRBJ1-5; possible D gene TRBD1, 5 bases. CDR3 length: 16 residues. V was shortened by 5 bases and J by 0 bases, with 14 bases between the two germline ends. Germline CDR1 reads LGHNA; CDR2 reads YNFKEQ. CDR3 in amino acids: CASSLGGVNSNQPQHF. The CDR3 DNA follows: TGTGCCAGCAGCTTGGGGGGAGTAAATAGCAATCAGCCCCAGCATTTT.

This clone came up once. The rearrangement uses TRBV6-6 and TRBJ2-7; 11 bases align to TRBD2. J lost 6 bases, V lost 2 bases, and 6 bases had no gene match. The CDR3 consists of 15 residues. The germline CDR1 and CDR2 sequences are MNHNY and SVGAGI (reference sequence). CDR3 sequence (DNA): TGTGCCAGCAGTTACGAAGGGACTAGCGGCCTCGAGCAGTACTTC. Translation gives CASSYEGTSGLEQYF.

This clone was counted a single time. The V and J genes are TRBV9 and TRBJ2-3, with 10 bases aligning to TRBD2. Looked up from germline, CDR1 is SGDLS and CDR2 is YYNGEE. CDR3 length: 18 amino acids. After removal of 0 bases from V and 2 bases from J, the junction contained 9 bases not matched to a gene. The DNA for the CDR3 is TGTGCCAGCAGCGTAGGAGCGGGAGGGCCTCTGGTCACAGATACGCAGTATTTT. It specifies CASSVGAGGPLVTDTQYF.

The V call is TRBV6-6, the J call TRBJ2-5, with unresolved D. This CDR3 is built from 15 residues. Germline V gene lookup returns CDR1 MNHNY and CDR2 SVGAGI (reference sequence). The V end lost 4 bases, the J end lost 4 bases, and 16 bases lay between the germline ends. The DNA for the CDR3 is TGTGCCAGCAGTTCTCCCTCTAGACTGCTAGAGACCCAGTACTTC. The encoded protein is CASSSPSRLLETQYF.

This sequence joins TRBV5-1 and TRBJ1-1, with D possibly TRBD1 on 5 matching bases. Germline V gives CDR1 SGHRS, CDR2 YFSETQ. V lost 4 bases and J lost 1, with 11 bases in between. This CDR3 has 14 residues. The CDR3 sequence is CASSPGHTNTEAFF. The CDR3 DNA follows: TGCGCCAGCAGCCCCGGACATACGAACACTGAAGCTTTCTTT.

As concerns this clone: Other DNA sequences in this sample translate to the same CDR3. The J gene is TRBJ2-1, the V gene TRBV5-1; 9 bases fit TRBD2. The V gene end was trimmed by 2 bases and the J gene end by 9 bases; junction bases not matched to a gene: 3. From germline, CDR1 is SGHRS and CDR2 YFSETQ. The CDR3 covers 13 residues. In DNA, the CDR3 is TGCGCCAGCAGCTTAGGTAGCGGGGGTGAGCAGTTCTTC. Encoded protein: CASSLGSGGEQFF. Based on the CDR3 plus reference TRBV5-1 and TRBJ2-1, the full variable domain is KAGVTQTPRYLIKTRGQQVTLSCSPISGHRSVSWYQQTPGQGLQFLFEYFSETQRNKGNFPGRFSGRQFSNSRSEMNVSTLELGDSALYLCASSLGSGGEQFFGPGTRLTVL.

This chain connects TRBV6-1 to TRBJ1-3, with 7 bases aligning to TRBD1. Per germline, CDR1 MNHNS and CDR2 SASEGT. This CDR3 is 15 amino acids long. V gave up 4 bases and J gave up 3 bases; unmatched junction bases: 6. Here the CDR3 reads CASSAQTGNGNTIYF. The CDR3 nucleotides are TGTGCCAGCAGTGCTCAGACAGGGAATGGAAACACCATATATTTT.

V gene TRBV9 combines with J gene TRBJ2-1; a possible D gene is TRBD1 (6 bases). The CDR3 length is 14 residues. Germline V gene lookup returns CDR1 SGDLS and CDR2 YYNGEE. The ends were cut back, 4 bases at V and 2 bases at J, with 10 bases in the middle. CDR3 residues: CASSPRDTYNEQFF. The CDR3 DNA reads TGTGCCAGCAGCCCCCGGGACACCTACAATGAGCAGTTCTTC. Together with reference TRBV9 and TRBJ2-1, the CDR3 gives the full variable domain: DSGVTQTPKHLITATGQRVTLRCSPRSGDLSVYWYQQSLDQGLQFLIQYYNGEERAKGNILERFSAQQFPDLHSELNLSSLELGDSALYFCASSPRDTYNEQFFGPGTRLTVL.

V gene TRBV25-1 combines with J gene TRBJ1-4; 8 nucleotides agree with TRBD1. This CDR3 spans 15 amino acids. The junction had 9 bases not matched to a gene; V was cut back by 4 bases and J by 8 bases. CDR1 MGHDK and CDR2 SYGVNS come from the germline V gene. Here the CDR3 reads CASSGAGGGKEKLFF. CDR3 coding DNA: TGTGCCAGCAGTGGGGCAGGGGGCGGAAAAGAAAAACTGTTTTTT.

This sequence joins TRBV7-2 and TRBJ1-4; TRBD1 is a possible D gene (5 bases). The V and J ends lost 2 bases and 11 bases respectively, with 24 bases between them. Germline V CDR1 and CDR2: SGHTA, FQGNSA. The CDR3 has 17 amino acids. The CDR3 sequence is CASSLWAPGGTMTKLFF. The DNA of the CDR3 is TGTGCCAGCAGCTTATGGGCCCCGGGGGGGACTATGACCAAACTGTTTTTT.

This clone was observed a handful of times. The chain carries TRBV19 and TRBJ2-1; 8 bases agree with TRBD2. CDR1 is LNHDA, CDR2 SQIVND, per germline (reference sequence). The CDR3 contains 17 residues. V gave up 10 bases and J gave up 0 bases; unmatched junction bases: 14. The chain's CDR3 is CATLGVAGSRSYNEQFF. In nucleotides, the CDR3 is TGTGCCACTCTAGGGGTAGCGGGATCCCGCTCCTACAATGAGCAGTTCTTC.